One sample yielded the 30 T cell receptor beta chains listed below, sequenced in a study of patients and donors after allogeneic stem cell transplantation. From the RT-PCR reads, TCRdb called clonotypes with MiXCR, one entry per CDR3 protein. The table shows about 200,000 distinct CDR3 sequences, with 38% occurring only once. The sequenced sample consisted of blood, either unsorted or a sorted T cell fraction (not recorded which). The receptors come from a human donor who was either an allogeneic HSCT recipient or a stem cell or donor lymphocyte infusion donor (not recorded which). It is not recorded whose cells these are; they may come from a transplant donor.

This clonotype was found a few times. The rearrangement uses TRBV4-2 and TRBJ1-2; TRBD1 matches at 7 bases. The CDR3 sequence is 15 residues long. Germline V CDR1 and CDR2: LGHNA, YNFKEQ. Germline trimming cut 4 bases from V and 2 bases from J; bases unmatched to any gene: 7. CDR3 protein: CASSPRDRQNYGYTF. CDR3 in DNA: TGTGCCAGCAGCCCACGGGACAGACAAAACTATGGCTACACCTTC.

This clonotype turned up a few times. The V gene is TRBV18, the J gene TRBJ1-1; a weak D match, TRBD1 (6 bases). Deletions cut 1 base from V and 0 bases from J, with 15 bases between. The CDR3 loop spans 17 amino acids. Germline loops: CDR1 KGHSH, CDR2 LQKENI. CDR3 region: CASSPREGGALNTEAFF. The CDR3 nucleotides are TGTGCCAGCTCACCACGGGAGGGGGGCGCGTTGAACACTGAAGCTTTCTTT.

This rearrangement joins TRBV5-1 to TRBJ1-1, with 7 bases lining up with TRBD1. V lost 3 bases and J lost 6; bases outside the gene matches: 23. The CDR3 is 19 amino acids. CDR1 and CDR2 (germline): SGHRS, YFSETQ. In DNA, the CDR3 is TGCGCCAGCAGCTCTGGGAGTTACAGGGGCAACCCCCAATGGGCTGAAGCTTTCTTT. Amino acids: CASSSGSYRGNPQWAEAFF.

This clonotype was observed a single time. The chain carries TRBV20-1 and TRBJ2-1; 12 bases fit TRBD2. Germline CDR1 is DFQATT and CDR2 is SNEGSKA (reference sequence). The CDR3 extends over 17 amino acids. After removal of 3 bases from V and 5 bases from J, the junction contained 11 bases not matched to a gene. CDR3 DNA: TGCAGTGCTAGGAGGGTCCTAGCGGGGGGGCCCCACAATGAGCAGTTCTTC. This encodes CSARRVLAGGPHNEQFF.

This clonotype was seen more than once but under ten times. The gene calls are TRBV29-1 and TRBJ2-5; possible D gene TRBD2, 6 bases. The CDR3 consists of 13 residues. Trimming took off 7 bases at V and 5 bases at J, with 17 bases between the two ends. Germline V lookup: CDR1 SQVTM, CDR2 ANQGSEA. As DNA, the CDR3 is TGCAGCGAGGGCCTCGGGAGTTCTGAGACCCAGTACTTC. It is translated as CSEGLGSSETQYF.

The chain carries TRBV20-1 and TRBJ1-1; TRBD1 is a possible D gene (6 bases). Germline V gives CDR1 DFQATT, CDR2 SNEGSKA (reference sequence). Trimming removed 4 bases from V and 0 bases from J, with 18 bases in between. The CDR3 totals 16 residues. The CDR3 here is CSAKGRRQDLNTEAFF. CDR3 sequence (DNA): TGCAGTGCTAAAGGGAGGAGACAGGACTTGAACACTGAAGCTTTCTTT.

This clonotype was counted at least ten times. The chain recombines TRBV20-1 with TRBJ1-1; tentatively, D is TRBD1 (5 bases). The CDR3 spans 17 residues. With 1 base removed from V and 1 base from J, the gap between germline ends came to 19 bases. Per germline, CDR1 DFQATT and CDR2 SNEGSKA (reference sequence). CDR3 region: CSARAGTGMSWNTEAFF. In nucleotides, the CDR3 is TGCAGTGCTAGAGCCGGGACGGGAATGAGCTGGAACACTGAAGCTTTCTTT.

The rearrangement links TRBV28 to TRBJ1-6; a weak D match, TRBD1 (6 bases). CDR3 length: 15 amino acids. Trimming left V 4 bases short and J 4 bases short, with 11 bases between. Germline loops: CDR1 MDHEN, CDR2 SYDVKM. DNA for the CDR3: TGTGCCAGCAGTTACAGGGAGGGGTATAATTCACCCCTCCACTTT. The encoded protein is CASSYREGYNSPLHF.

In its sample, this clonotype was seen a few times. The rearrangement joins TRBV5-1 to TRBJ1-1; 7 bases map to TRBD1. This CDR3 is 15 amino acids long. CDR1 is SGHRS, CDR2 YFSETQ, per germline. J lost 4 bases, V lost 4 bases, and 10 bases had no gene match. As DNA, the CDR3 is TGCGCCAGCAGCCCGGGACAGTCGGGGGGCACTGAAGCTTTCTTT. It translates to CASSPGQSGGTEAFF.

This chain uses TRBV29-1 with TRBJ2-1; D perhaps matches TRBD1 (6 bases). Germline V lookup: CDR1 SQVTM, CDR2 ANQGSEA. V was shortened by 7 bases and J by 4 bases, with 20 bases between the two germline ends. This CDR3 has 15 amino acids. The chain's CDR3 is CSAGATGTGYNEQFF. As DNA, the CDR3 is TGCAGCGCTGGTGCGACAGGCACGGGATACAATGAGCAGTTCTTC.

This sequence joins TRBV2 and TRBJ1-2; 7 bases map to TRBD1. Unmatched junction bases numbered 10, after V lost 7 bases and J lost 2 bases. CDR1 and CDR2 from the germline V gene are SNHLY and FYNNEI. CDR3 length equals 15 residues. CDR3 loop: CASNRDSDQNYGYTF. The CDR3 DNA follows: TGTGCCAGCAACCGGGACAGTGATCAAAACTATGGCTACACCTTC.

In DNA form, the CDR3 reads TGTGCCAGCAGCCGGGGGGCCGGGGAAGCTTTCTTT. Translation: CASSRGAGEAFF. The V gene is TRBV4-2, the J gene TRBJ1-1, with D perhaps TRBD1 (6 bases). Per the germline V gene, CDR1 is LGHNA and CDR2 is YNFKEQ. V gave up 4 bases and J gave up 8 bases, with 11 bases separating them. The CDR3 spans 12 residues.

The genes are TRBV12-3 or TRBV12-4 and TRBJ1-4; D unresolved. V dropped 5 bases and J dropped 4 bases, with 11 bases sitting between them. The CDR3 covers 14 residues. This chain's CDR3 is CASSPPRNNEKLFF. CDR3 in DNA: TGTGCCAGCAGTCCCCCCCGGAATAATGAAAAACTGTTTTTT.

The chain couples TRBV9 to TRBJ2-7; D is ambiguous. V was trimmed by 5 bases and J by 1 base, leaving 10 bases between them. In germline, CDR1 is SGDLS, CDR2 YYNGEE. The CDR3 spans 13 residues. CDR3 in amino acids: CASSAPLSYEQYF. The CDR3 nucleotides read TGTGCCAGCAGTGCCCCTTTGTCCTACGAGCAGTACTTC.

The gene calls are TRBV28 and TRBJ1-5; 10 nucleotides agree with TRBD1. The CDR3 totals 17 residues. J was trimmed by 9 bases and V by 4 bases; bases with no gene match: 15. Germline assignment: CDR1 MDHEN and CDR2 SYDVKM. This chain's CDR3 is CASSYPGTGAAKGPQHF. Written as DNA, the CDR3 is TGTGCCAGCAGTTACCCCGGGACAGGGGCCGCGAAGGGGCCCCAGCATTTT.

This chain links TRBV29-1 with TRBJ2-3; 8 bases line up with TRBD1. Trimming took 7 bases from V and 4 from J; bases not matched to a gene: 4. The CDR3 totals 12 residues. Germline V gene lookup returns CDR1 SQVTM and CDR2 ANQGSEA. In DNA, the CDR3 is TGCAGCGCTGGACAGGGTTCAGATACGCAGTATTTT. Translating it yields CSAGQGSDTQYF.

V gene TRBV6-5 combines with J gene TRBJ2-5; 8 bases fit TRBD1. Unmatched junction bases numbered 8, after V lost 4 bases and J lost 4 bases. The CDR3 sequence is 15 residues long. Germline V gene sequence: CDR1 MNHEY, CDR2 SVGAGI. CDR3 in amino acids: CASSSEGQARETQYF. The CDR3 nucleotides are TGTGCCAGCAGTTCCGAGGGACAGGCAAGAGAGACCCAGTACTTC.

This sequence joins TRBV6-5 and TRBJ2-3; D may be TRBD1 (6 bases). The germline V and J ends were trimmed by 2 bases and 3 bases, with 15 bases remaining between them. There are 16 residues in the CDR3. Germline-derived CDR1 and CDR2 are MNHEY and SVGAGI. The CDR3 DNA follows: TGTGCCAGCAGTTACGCGGCAGGGGAAGGAACAGATACGCAGTATTTT. It translates to CASSYAAGEGTDTQYF.

This clonotype was seen many times. CDR3 protein: CASSQITGTGSYYTF. CDR3 bases: TGTGCCAGCAGCCAGATAACCGGGACAGGGTCTTACTACACCTTC. The rearrangement links TRBV3-1 to TRBJ1-2; 9 nucleotides match TRBD1. This CDR3 is 15 amino acids long. Germline CDR1 LGHDT, CDR2 YNNKEL (reference sequence). The ends lost 3 bases at V and 10 bases at J; junction bases unmatched: 12.

The CDR3 is CASRPQGATQPQHF. The CDR3 DNA is TGTGCCAGCAGGCCTCAGGGGGCAACTCAGCCCCAGCATTTT. V gene TRBV5-8 combines with J gene TRBJ1-5; 8 bases match TRBD1. V dropped 5 bases and J dropped 6; count of bases not matched to a gene: 7. CDR1 and CDR2 (germline): SGHTS, YDEGEE. The CDR3 spans 14 residues.

The chain is built from TRBV20-1 and TRBJ2-7; the match to TRBD1 covers 8 bases. Germline V CDR1 and CDR2: DFQATT, SNEGSKA (reference sequence). V lost 1 base to trimming and J lost 5 bases; unmatched junction nucleotides: 16. The CDR3 is 17 amino acids. The CDR3 here is CSARVPSGGEYLHEQYF. The CDR3 region has the DNA TGCAGTGCTAGAGTTCCGTCAGGGGGCGAGTACCTCCACGAGCAGTACTTC.

The V and J genes are TRBV27 and TRBJ2-5; 8 positions agree with TRBD1. The CDR3 consists of 14 residues. J was trimmed by 5 bases and V by 5 bases; bases with no gene match: 7. Germline CDR1 is MNHEY and CDR2 is SMNVEV (reference sequence). Here the CDR3 reads CASSLRQGSETQYF. DNA for the CDR3: TGTGCCAGCAGTCTTCGACAGGGGAGCGAGACCCAGTACTTC.

In DNA, the CDR3 is TGTGCCAGCAGTGAACGGCGCAGTGACTACGAGCAGTACTTC. Protein product: CASSERRSDYEQYF. This sequence joins TRBV2 and TRBJ2-7; the D is unclear. V shed 2 bases and J shed 3 bases, with 11 bases lying between them. This CDR3 contains 14 residues. CDR1 SNHLY and CDR2 FYNNEI come from the germline V gene.

As for this clonotype: No conserved phenylalanine or tryptophan is present at the end of the CDR3, so a read error is the likely explanation. V and J are TRBV2 and TRBJ1-4; possibly TRBD1 for D (6 bases). CDR1 and CDR2 from the germline V gene are SNHLY and FYNNEI. The ends were cut back, 6 bases at V and 4 bases at J, with 15 bases in the middle. CDR3 size: 15 residues. The CDR3 region is CASSMDSQFNEKLFI. CDR3 bases: TGTGCCAGCAGCATGGACAGTCAATTTAATGAAAAACTGTTTATT.

The chain is built from TRBV15 and TRBJ2-1, with unresolved D. Germline V gene data show CDR1 as LNHNV and CDR2 as YYDKDF (reference sequence). V was shortened by 0 bases and J by 12 bases, with 15 bases between the two germline ends. The CDR3 covers 14 residues. CDR3 DNA sequence: TGTGCCACCAGCAGAGATGGGGTGGGTAGCCCGCAGTTCTTC. Translating gives CATSRDGVGSPQFF.

This clonotype was counted between two and nine times. The CDR3 spells CSASLGARNQPQHF. The CDR3, as DNA: TGCAGTGCTAGCCTGGGGGCGCGAAATCAGCCCCAGCATTTT. The gene calls are TRBV20-1 and TRBJ1-5, with D perhaps matching TRBD1 (6 bases). The CDR3 is made up of 14 amino acids. CDR1 is DFQATT, CDR2 SNEGSKA, per germline (reference sequence). The germline V and J ends were trimmed by 3 bases and 4 bases, with 13 bases remaining between them.

In DNA form, the CDR3 reads TGCGCCAGCAGCTTGATCGGGGATCGTAAGGAGCTGTTTTTT. Amino acids: CASSLIGDRKELFF. The chain combines TRBV5-1 with TRBJ2-2; a possible D gene is TRBD2 (5 bases). CDR1 and CDR2 from the germline V gene are SGHRS and YFSETQ. The V gene lost 1 base and the J gene lost 10 bases, with 14 bases spanning the gap. The CDR3 is 14 amino acids. The full variable domain, completed using reference TRBV5-1 and TRBJ2-2, is KAGVTQTPRYLIKTRGQQVTLSCSPISGHRSVSWYQQTPGQGLQFLFEYFSETQRNKGNFPGRFSGRQFSNSRSEMNVSTLELGDSALYLCASSLIGDRKELFFGEGSRLTVL.

This chain links TRBV30 with TRBJ1-3; tentatively, D is TRBD1 (5 bases). Germline CDR1 and CDR2: GTSNPN and SVGIG (reference sequence). This CDR3 comprises 15 residues. V lost 0 bases and J lost 2, with 11 bases in between. CDR3 sequence: CAWSVWEGPGNTIYF. In DNA, the CDR3 is TGTGCCTGGAGTGTATGGGAGGGGCCTGGAAACACCATATATTTT.

The chain employs TRBV30 and TRBJ1-2; D is undetermined. This CDR3 has 11 residues. CDR1 is GTSNPN and CDR2 is SVGIG in the germline V gene (reference sequence). V was trimmed by 4 bases and J by 6 bases, leaving 9 bases between them. The CDR3 spells CAWNGPHGYTF. The DNA of the CDR3 is TGTGCCTGGAATGGACCTCATGGCTACACCTTC.

The sample holds a few counts of this clonotype. The chain recombines TRBV5-6 with TRBJ1-6; 8 nucleotides align to TRBD1. The J segment lost 13 bases and the V segment lost 5 bases, leaving 11 bases of the junction unmatched. Germline assignment: CDR1 SGHDT and CDR2 YYEEEE. This CDR3 spans 14 amino acids. The CDR3 is CASSRTGRYYPLHF. The CDR3 region has the DNA TGTGCCAGCAGTCGGACAGGGCGTTACTATCCCCTCCACTTT. The entire variable domain, with the rest obtained from reference TRBV5-6 and TRBJ1-6, is as follows: DAGVTQSPTHLIKTRGQQVTLRCSPKSGHDTVSWYQQALGQGPQFIFQYYEEEERQRGNFPDRFSGHQFPNYSSELNVNALLLGDSALYLCASSRTGRYYPLHFGNGTRLTVT.